This is a list of T cell receptor beta chains from one sample in a study of cytomegalovirus exposure and HLA in healthy donors. Clones were sequenced by immunoSEQ multiplex PCR, and TCRdb holds only the in-frame ones, with some missing. This sample has roughly 120,000 clones, with about 8.5% found just once. Sample: PBMCs. All receptors come from a man in his forties or fifties in good health and CMV-seronegative. CDR3s include the opening cysteine and the closing phenylalanine or tryptophan. Each record gives: V gene, CDR3 protein.

TRBV5-6 | CASSLGANIQYF
TRBV4-3 | CASSPHRESFPYEQYF
TRBV19 | CASSIVAVNQPQHF
TRBV10-3 | CAISDGQEVYEQYF
TRBV15 | CATSRGDSGPNEQFF
TRBV11-2 | CASSLGGGGASYNEQFF
TRBV5-1 | CASSYITPTNTEAFF
TRBV7-2 | CASHIAGGTDTQYF
TRBV4-1 | CASSLGLVRGPSMAFF
TRBV19 | CASSIGSKGNQPQHF
TRBV28 | CASSILAGANVLTF
TRBV7-9 | CASSRTNQETQYF
TRBV29-1 | CSVEDWRRGGHKEQFF
TRBV2 | CASSWTSGQETQYF
TRBV10-1 | CASSGQGTDTQYF
TRBV9 | CASSVATASGGTDTQYF